Sequencing of this TCR beta chain was carried out in a study of CD8 T cells in ankylosing spondylitis. Study results and limitations: Characteristic of ankylosing spondylitis blood, it appeared, was a TCR beta motif comprising about 8 highly homologous variants. Disease-linked clones reportedly showed significant enrichment in matched ankylosing spondylitis synovial fluid. A subset of motif variants has previously been described in the synovial fluid and blood of reactive arthritis. Clones linked to the disease showed a CD8+ phenotype. They occurred at relatively low frequencies in peripheral blood.

A note on this clonotype: Its antigen is unidentified.

The junction had 9 bases not matched to a gene; V was cut back by 3 bases and J by 2 bases. The CDR3 runs to 16 residues. Germline V gene sequence: CDR1 MDHEN, CDR2 SYDVKM. MiXCR, applied by TCRdb to the 5' RACE reads, yields one record per CDR3 protein. The table lists about 400,000 distinct CDR3 sequences, 20% to 25% of them singletons. This chain joins TRBV28 and TRBJ2-7; 8 positions match TRBD2. Sequencing input: blood, either unsorted or a sorted T cell fraction (not recorded which). The receptor's source is a male donor with ankylosing spondylitis. The CDR3 reads CASSFTGGGPTYEQYF. CDR3 in DNA: TGTGCCAGCAGTTTTACCGGGGGGGGACCTACCTACGAGCAGTACTTC.